A single T cell receptor (beta chain) is shown here with its context. The antigen is undetermined. Markers CD45RO/CCR7/CD25/CD127/CD95/CD27 served to sort CD4+ naive, central memory, regulatory and stem cell-like memory cells. These data belong to a study of beta chain features in type 1 diabetes. Study-wide background: Across every sample, around 100,000,000 sorted cells were examined in total. Overall study results and limits: Naive, central memory and Treg TCRB repertoires seemed to resemble each other more closely in patients than they did in healthy donors. Sequencing the cDNA could make cells with high TCR expression show up more than they should. For Type 1 diabetes patients, all four CD4+ subsets carried TCRB CDR3s that were moderately but significantly shorter.

Germline V gene sequence: CDR1 SQVTM, CDR2 ANQGSEA. V shed 6 bases and J 3 bases; nucleotides not matched to a gene: 7. The CDR3 sequence is 14 residues long. Of the isolated RNA, all was reverse transcribed, and so the sequenced material was expressed TCRB transcripts. The repertoire was sequenced with immunoSEQ multiplex PCR; TCRdb's copy has only in-frame clones and lacks some. Among 150,000 to 180,000 clones listed, about 9.3% were seen once. The sequenced material came from central memory CD4+ T cells from blood. The clonotype originates from a man aged 30-40 years with type 1 diabetes. The rearrangement joins TRBV29-1 to TRBJ2-7; 11 nucleotides match TRBD1. As DNA, the CDR3 is TGCAGCGTGGCAGGACAGGGGGCGGTCTACGAGCAGTACTTC. Translating it yields CSVAGQGAVYEQYF.